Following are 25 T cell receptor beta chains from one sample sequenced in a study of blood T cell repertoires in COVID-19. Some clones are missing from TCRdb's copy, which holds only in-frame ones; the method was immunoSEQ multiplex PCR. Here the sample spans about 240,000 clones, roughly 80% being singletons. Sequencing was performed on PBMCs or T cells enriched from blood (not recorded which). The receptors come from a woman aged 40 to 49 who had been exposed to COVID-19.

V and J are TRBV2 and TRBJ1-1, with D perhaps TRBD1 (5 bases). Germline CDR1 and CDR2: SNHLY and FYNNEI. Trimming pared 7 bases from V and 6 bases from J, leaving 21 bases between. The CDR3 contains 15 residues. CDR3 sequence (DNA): TGTGCCAGCAACCAGGGTCTGCAGGGTGGGCCTGAAGCTTTCTTT. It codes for CASNQGLQGGPEAFF.

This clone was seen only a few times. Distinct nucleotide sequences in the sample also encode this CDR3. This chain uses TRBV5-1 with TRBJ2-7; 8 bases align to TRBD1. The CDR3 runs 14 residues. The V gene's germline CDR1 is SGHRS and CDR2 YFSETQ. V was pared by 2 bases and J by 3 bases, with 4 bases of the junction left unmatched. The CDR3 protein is CASSLQGDGYEQYF. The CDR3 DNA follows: TGCGCCAGCAGCTTACAGGGGGATGGCTACGAGCAGTACTTC.

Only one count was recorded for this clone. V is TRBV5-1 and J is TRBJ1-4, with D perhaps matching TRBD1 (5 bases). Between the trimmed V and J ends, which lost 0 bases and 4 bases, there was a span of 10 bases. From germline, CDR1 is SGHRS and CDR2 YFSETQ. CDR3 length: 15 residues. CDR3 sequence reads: CASSLDTGGNEKLFF. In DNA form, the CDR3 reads TGCGCCAGCAGCTTGGACACCGGGGGTAATGAAAAACTGTTTTTT.

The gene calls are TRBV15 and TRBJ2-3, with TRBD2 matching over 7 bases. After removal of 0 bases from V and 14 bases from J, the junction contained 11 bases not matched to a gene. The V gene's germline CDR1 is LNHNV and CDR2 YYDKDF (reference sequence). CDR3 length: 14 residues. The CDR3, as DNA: TGTGCCACCAGCAGAGATGCGGGGGACCCAGGGCTGTATTTT. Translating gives CATSRDAGDPGLYF.

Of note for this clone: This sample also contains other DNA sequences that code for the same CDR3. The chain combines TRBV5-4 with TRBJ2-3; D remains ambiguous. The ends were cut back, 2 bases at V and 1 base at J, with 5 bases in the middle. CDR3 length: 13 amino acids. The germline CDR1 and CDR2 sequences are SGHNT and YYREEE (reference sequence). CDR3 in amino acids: CASSLAGTDTQYF. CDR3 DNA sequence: TGTGCCAGCAGCTTAGCTGGCACAGATACGCAGTATTTT.

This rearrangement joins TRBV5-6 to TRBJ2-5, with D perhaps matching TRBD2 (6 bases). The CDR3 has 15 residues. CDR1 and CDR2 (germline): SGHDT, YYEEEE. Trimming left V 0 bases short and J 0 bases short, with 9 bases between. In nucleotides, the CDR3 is TGTGCCAGCAGCTTGGGTAGCGGTAACCAAGAGACCCAGTACTTC. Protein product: CASSLGSGNQETQYF.

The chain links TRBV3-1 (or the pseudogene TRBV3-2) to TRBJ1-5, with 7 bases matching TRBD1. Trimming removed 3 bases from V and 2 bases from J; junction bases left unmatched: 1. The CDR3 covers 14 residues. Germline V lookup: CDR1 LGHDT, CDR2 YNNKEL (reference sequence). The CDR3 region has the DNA TGTGCCAGCAGCCACCAGGGGGGCAATCAGCCCCAGCATTTT. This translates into CASSHQGGNQPQHF.

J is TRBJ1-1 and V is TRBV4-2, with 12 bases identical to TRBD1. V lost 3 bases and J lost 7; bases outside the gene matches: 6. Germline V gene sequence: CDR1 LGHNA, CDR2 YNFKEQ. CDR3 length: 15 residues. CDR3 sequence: CASSQGQGAIVEAFF. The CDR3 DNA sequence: TGTGCCAGCAGCCAGGGACAGGGGGCTATTGTTGAAGCTTTCTTT.

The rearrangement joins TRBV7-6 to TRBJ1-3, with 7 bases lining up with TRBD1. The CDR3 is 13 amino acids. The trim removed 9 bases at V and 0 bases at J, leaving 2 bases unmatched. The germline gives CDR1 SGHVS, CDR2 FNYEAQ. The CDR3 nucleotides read TGTGCCAGTGGGACAGCCTCTGGAAACACCATATATTTT. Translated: CASGTASGNTIYF.

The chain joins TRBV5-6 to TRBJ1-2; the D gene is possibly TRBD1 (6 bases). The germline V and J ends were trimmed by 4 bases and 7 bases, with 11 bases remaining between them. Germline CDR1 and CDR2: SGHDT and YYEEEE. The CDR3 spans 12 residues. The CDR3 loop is CASSIGQLGYTF. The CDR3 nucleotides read TGTGCCAGCAGCATCGGACAGCTTGGCTACACCTTC. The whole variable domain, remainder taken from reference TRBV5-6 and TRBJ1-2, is DAGVTQSPTHLIKTRGQQVTLRCSPKSGHDTVSWYQQALGQGPQFIFQYYEEEERQRGNFPDRFSGHQFPNYSSELNVNALLLGDSALYLCASSIGQLGYTFGSGTRLTVV.

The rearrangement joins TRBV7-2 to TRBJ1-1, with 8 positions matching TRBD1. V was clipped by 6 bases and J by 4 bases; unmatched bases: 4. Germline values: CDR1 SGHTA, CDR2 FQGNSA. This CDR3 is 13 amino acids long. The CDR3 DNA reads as TGTGCCAGCAGTCAGGGACAGGCCACTGAAGCTTTCTTT. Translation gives CASSQGQATEAFF.

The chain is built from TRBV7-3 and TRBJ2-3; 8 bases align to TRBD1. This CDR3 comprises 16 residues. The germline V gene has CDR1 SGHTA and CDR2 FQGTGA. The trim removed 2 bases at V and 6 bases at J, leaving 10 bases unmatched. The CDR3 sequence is CASSLRPGGTMDTQYF. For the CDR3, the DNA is TGTGCCAGCAGCTTACGGCCAGGGGGCACCATGGATACGCAGTATTTT.

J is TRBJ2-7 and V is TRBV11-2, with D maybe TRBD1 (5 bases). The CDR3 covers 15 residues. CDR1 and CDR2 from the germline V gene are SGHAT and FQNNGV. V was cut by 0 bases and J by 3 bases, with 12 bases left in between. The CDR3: CASSLDPGHRYEQYF. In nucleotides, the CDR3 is TGTGCCAGCAGCTTAGATCCAGGGCATCGCTACGAGCAGTACTTC.

CDR3 sequence: CASSLVGTDLSYTF. The CDR3 DNA reads TGTGCCAGCAGCTTAGTTGGGACAGACTTAAGCTACACCTTC. The rearrangement links TRBV7-9 to TRBJ1-2; TRBD1 aligns across 7 bases. CDR1 is SEHNR, CDR2 FQNEAQ, per germline (reference sequence). The CDR3 spans 14 residues. With V trimmed by 1 base and J by 9 bases, 8 bases remained unmatched.

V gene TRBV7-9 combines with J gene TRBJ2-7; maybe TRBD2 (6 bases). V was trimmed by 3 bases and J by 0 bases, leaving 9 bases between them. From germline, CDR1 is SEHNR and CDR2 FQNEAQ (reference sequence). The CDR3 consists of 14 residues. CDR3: CASSLTSTSYEQYF. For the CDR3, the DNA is TGTGCCAGCAGCTTGACTAGTACCTCCTACGAGCAGTACTTC. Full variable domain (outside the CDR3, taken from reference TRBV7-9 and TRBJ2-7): DTGVSQNPRHKITKRGQNVTFRCDPISEHNRLYWYRQTLGQGPEFLTYFQNEAQLEKSRLLSDRFSAERPKGSFSTLEIQRTEQGDSAMYLCASSLTSTSYEQYFGPGTRLTVT.

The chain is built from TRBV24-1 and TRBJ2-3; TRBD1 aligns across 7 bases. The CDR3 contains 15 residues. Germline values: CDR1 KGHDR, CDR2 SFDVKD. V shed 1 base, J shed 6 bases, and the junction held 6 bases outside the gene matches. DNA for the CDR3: TGTGCCACCAGTGATTTCACAGGGGCGGCGGATACGCAGTATTTT. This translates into CATSDFTGAADTQYF.

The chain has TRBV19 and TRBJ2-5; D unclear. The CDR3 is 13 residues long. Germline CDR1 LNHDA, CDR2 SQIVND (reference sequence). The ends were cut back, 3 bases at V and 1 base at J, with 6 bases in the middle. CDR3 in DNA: TGTGCCAGTAGTATTGGCGGCCAAGAGACCCAGTACTTC. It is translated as CASSIGGQETQYF.

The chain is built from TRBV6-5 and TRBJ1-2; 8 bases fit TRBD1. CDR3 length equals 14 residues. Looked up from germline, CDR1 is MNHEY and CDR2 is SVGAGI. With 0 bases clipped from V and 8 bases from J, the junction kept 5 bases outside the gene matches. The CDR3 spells CASSYSDRAGGYTF. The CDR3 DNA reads TGTGCCAGCAGTTACTCGGACAGGGCTGGCGGCTACACCTTC.

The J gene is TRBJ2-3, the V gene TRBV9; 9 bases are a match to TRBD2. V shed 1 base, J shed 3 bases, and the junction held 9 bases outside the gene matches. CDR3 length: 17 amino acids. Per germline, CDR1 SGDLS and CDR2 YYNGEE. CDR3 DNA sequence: TGTGCCAGCAGCGTATTTGGTAGCGGGGGTTTTACAGATACGCAGTATTTT. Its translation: CASSVFGSGGFTDTQYF. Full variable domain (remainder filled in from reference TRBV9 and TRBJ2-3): DSGVTQTPKHLITATGQRVTLRCSPRSGDLSVYWYQQSLDQGLQFLIQYYNGEERAKGNILERFSAQQFPDLHSELNLSSLELGDSALYFCASSVFGSGGFTDTQYFGPGTRLTVL.

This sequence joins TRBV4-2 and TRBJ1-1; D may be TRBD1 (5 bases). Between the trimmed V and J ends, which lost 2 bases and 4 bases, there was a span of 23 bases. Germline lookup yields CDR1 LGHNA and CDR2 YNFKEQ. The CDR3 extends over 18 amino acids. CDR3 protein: CASSQTRAGVGVATEAFF. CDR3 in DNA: TGTGCCAGCAGCCAAACAAGAGCGGGGGTTGGGGTCGCCACTGAAGCTTTCTTT.

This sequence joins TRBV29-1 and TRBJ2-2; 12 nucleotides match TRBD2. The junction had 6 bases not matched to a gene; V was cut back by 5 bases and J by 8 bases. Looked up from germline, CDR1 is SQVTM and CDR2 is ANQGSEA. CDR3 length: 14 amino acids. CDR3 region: CSVWTSGVGGELFF. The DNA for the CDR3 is TGCAGCGTTTGGACTAGCGGGGTGGGAGGGGAGCTGTTTTTT.

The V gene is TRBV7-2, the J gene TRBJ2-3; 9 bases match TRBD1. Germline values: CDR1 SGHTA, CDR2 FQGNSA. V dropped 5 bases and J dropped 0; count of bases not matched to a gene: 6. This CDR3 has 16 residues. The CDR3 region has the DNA TGTGCCAGCAGCGGAAGCGGGACAGGGAGCACAGATACGCAGTATTTT. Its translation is CASSGSGTGSTDTQYF.

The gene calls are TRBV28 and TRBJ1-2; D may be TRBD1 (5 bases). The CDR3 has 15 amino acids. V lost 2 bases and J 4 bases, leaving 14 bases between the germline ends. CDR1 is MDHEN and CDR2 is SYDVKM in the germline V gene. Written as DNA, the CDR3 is TGTGCCAGCAGTTTAACGACTCAGGGAAGCTATGGCTACACCTTC. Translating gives CASSLTTQGSYGYTF.

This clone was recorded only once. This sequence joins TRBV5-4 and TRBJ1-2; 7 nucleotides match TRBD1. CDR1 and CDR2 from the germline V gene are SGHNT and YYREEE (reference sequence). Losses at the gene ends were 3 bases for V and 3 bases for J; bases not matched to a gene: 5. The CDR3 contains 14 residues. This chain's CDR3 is CASSSWDRYYGYTF. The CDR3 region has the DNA TGTGCCAGCAGCTCATGGGACAGATACTATGGCTACACCTTC. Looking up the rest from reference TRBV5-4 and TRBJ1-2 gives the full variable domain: ETGVTQSPTHLIKTRGQQVTLRCSSQSGHNTVSWYQQALGQGPQFIFQYYREEENGRGNFPPRFSGLQFPNYSSELNVNALELDDSALYLCASSSWDRYYGYTFGSGTRLTVV.

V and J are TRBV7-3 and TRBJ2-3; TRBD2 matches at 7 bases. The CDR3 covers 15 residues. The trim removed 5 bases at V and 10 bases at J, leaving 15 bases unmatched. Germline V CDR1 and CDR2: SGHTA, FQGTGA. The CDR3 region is CASSPSRAPRGAQYF. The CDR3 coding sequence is TGTGCCAGCAGCCCGAGCAGGGCACCACGGGGGGCGCAGTATTTT. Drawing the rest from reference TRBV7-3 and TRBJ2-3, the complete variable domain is GAGVSQTPSNKVTEKGKYVELRCDPISGHTALYWYRQSLGQGPEFLIYFQGTGAADDSGLPNDRFFAVRPEGSVSTLKIQRTERGDSAVYLCASSPSRAPRGAQYFGPGTRLTVL.